This T cell receptor beta chain was captured by sequencing in a study of control samples from healthy donors and cancer patients. Profiling relied on immunoSEQ multiplex PCR, and the TCRdb table lists in-frame clones only, not all of them. The data show 90,000 to 150,000 clones, 70% to 90% seen once. V dropped 3 bases and J dropped 2; count of bases not matched to a gene: 6. The CDR3 runs to 16 residues. Germline V lookup: CDR1 SGHRS, CDR2 YFSETQ. The receptor was derived from a man in his forties in good health. The sequencing input was blood. This chain connects TRBV5-1 to TRBJ2-3; TRBD2 aligns across 10 bases. The CDR3, as DNA: TGCGCCAGCAGCTCTGGACTAGCGGCGATCACAGATACGCAGTATTTT. This encodes CASSSGLAAITDTQYF.